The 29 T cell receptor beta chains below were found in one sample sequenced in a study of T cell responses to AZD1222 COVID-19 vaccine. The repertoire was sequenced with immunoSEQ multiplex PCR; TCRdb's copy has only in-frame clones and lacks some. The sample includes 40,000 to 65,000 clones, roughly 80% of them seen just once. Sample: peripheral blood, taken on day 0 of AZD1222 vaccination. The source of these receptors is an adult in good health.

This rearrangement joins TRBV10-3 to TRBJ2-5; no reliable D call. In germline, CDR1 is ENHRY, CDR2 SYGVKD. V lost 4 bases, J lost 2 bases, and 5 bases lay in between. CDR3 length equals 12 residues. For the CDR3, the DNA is TGTGCCATCAGTGGATCTCAAGAGACCCAGTACTTC. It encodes CAISGSQETQYF.

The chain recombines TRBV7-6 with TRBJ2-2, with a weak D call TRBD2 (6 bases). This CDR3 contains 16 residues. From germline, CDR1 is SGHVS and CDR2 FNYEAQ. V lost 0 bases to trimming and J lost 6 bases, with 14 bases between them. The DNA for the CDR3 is TGTGCCAGCAGCTTAGCGGGCGGGACGGTGGCCGGGGAGCTGTTTTTT. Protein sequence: CASSLAGGTVAGELFF.

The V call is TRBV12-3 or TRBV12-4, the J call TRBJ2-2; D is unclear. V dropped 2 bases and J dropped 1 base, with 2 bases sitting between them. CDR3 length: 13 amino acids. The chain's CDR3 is CASSLRNTGELFF. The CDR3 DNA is TGTGCCAGCAGTTTAAGGAACACCGGGGAGCTGTTTTTT.

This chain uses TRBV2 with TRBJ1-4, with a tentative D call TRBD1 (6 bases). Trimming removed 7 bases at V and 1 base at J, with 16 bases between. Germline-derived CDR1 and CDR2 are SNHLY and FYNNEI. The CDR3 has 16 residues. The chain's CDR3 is CASTPVGGGTNEKLFF. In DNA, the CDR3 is TGTGCCAGCACCCCGGTGGGGGGCGGAACTAATGAAAAACTGTTTTTT.

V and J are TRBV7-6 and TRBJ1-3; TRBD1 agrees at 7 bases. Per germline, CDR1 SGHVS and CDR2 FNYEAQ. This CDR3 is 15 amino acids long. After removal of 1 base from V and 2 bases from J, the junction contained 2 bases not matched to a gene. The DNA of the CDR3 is TGTGCCAGCAGCTTAGGGGGGACAGCTGGAAACACCATATATTTT. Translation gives CASSLGGTAGNTIYF.

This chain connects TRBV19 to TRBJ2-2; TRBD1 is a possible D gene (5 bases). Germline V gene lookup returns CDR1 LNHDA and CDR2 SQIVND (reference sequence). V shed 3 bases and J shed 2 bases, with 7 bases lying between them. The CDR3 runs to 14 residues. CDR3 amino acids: CASSIDSNTGELFF. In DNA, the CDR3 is TGTGCCAGTAGTATCGACAGCAACACCGGGGAGCTGTTTTTT.

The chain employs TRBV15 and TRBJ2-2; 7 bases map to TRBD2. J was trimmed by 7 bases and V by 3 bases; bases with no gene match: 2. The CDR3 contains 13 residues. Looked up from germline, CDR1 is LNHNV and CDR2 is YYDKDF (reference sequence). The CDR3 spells CATSSLAGGELFF. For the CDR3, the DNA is TGTGCCACCAGCAGTTTAGCGGGCGGGGAGCTGTTTTTT.

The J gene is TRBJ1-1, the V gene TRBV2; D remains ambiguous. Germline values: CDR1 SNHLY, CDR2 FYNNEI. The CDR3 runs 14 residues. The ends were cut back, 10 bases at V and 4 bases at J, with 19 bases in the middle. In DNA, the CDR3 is TGTGCCACCACCTCCGCCTGGCAGAGCACTGAAGCTTTCTTT. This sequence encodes CATTSAWQSTEAFF.

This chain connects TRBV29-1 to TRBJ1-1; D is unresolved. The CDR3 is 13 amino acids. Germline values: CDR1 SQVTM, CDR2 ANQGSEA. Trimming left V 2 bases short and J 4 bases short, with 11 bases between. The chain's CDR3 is CSVESAVGTEAFF. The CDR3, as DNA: TGCAGCGTTGAATCGGCAGTAGGCACTGAAGCTTTCTTT. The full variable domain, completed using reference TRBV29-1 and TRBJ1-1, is SAVISQKPSRDICQRGTSLTIQCQVDSQVTMMFWYRQQPGQSLTLIATANQGSEATYESGFVIDKFPISRPNLTFSTLTVSNMSPEDSSIYLCSVESAVGTEAFFGQGTRLTVV.

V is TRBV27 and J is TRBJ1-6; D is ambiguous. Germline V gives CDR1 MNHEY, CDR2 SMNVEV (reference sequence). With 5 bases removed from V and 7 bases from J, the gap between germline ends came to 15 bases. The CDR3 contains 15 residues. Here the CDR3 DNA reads TGTGCCAGCAGTCGCCCCTCCAGGCAGAATTCACCCCTCCACTTT. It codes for CASSRPSRQNSPLHF.

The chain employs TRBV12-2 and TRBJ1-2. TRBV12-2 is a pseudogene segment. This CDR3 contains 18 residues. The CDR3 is CASRLAPSDDTEGGGYTF. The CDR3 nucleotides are TGTGCAAGTCGCTTAGCCCCCAGCGACGACACTGAGGGAGGCGGCTACACCTTC.

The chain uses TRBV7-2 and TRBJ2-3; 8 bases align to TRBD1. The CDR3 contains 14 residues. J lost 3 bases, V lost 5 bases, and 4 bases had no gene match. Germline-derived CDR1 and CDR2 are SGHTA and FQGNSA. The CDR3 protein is CASSIRTGTDTQYF. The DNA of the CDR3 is TGTGCCAGCAGCATAAGGACAGGGACAGATACGCAGTATTTT.

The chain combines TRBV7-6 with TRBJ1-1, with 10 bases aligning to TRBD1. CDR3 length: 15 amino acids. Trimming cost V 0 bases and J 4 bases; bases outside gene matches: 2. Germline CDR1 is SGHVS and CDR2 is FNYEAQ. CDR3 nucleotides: TGTGCCAGCAGCTTAGCCGGGACAGGGGCCACTGAAGCTTTCTTT. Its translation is CASSLAGTGATEAFF.

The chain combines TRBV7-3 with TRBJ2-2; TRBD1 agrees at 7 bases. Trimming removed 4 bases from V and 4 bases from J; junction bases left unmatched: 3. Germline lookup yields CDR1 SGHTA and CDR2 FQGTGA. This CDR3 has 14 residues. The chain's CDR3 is CASSYRGSTGELFF. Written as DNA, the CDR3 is TGTGCCAGCAGCTACAGGGGATCCACCGGGGAGCTGTTTTTT.

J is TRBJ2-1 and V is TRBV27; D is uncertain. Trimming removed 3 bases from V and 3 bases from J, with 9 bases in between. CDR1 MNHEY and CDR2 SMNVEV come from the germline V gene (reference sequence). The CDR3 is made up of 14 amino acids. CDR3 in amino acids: CASSFQLSYNEQFF. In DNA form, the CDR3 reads TGTGCCAGCAGTTTCCAACTAAGCTACAATGAGCAGTTCTTC.

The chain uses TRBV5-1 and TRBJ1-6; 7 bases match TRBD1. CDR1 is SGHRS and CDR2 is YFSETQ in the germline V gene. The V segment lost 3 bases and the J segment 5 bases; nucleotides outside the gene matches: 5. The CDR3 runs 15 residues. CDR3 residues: CASSSPGQNNSPLHF. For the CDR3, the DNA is TGCGCCAGCAGCTCTCCGGGACAGAATAATTCACCCCTCCACTTT.

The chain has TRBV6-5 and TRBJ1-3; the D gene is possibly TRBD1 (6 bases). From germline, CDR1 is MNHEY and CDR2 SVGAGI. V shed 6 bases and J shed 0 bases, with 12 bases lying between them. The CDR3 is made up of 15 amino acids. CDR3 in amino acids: CASRPGQNSGNTIYF. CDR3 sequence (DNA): TGTGCCAGCAGACCGGGACAAAACTCTGGAAACACCATATATTTT.

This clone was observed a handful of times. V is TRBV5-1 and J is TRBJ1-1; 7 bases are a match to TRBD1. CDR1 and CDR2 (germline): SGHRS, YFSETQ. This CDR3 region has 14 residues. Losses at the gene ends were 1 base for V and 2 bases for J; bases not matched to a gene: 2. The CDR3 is CASSLTGDNTEAFF. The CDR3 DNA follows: TGCGCCAGCAGCTTGACAGGGGATAACACTGAAGCTTTCTTT.

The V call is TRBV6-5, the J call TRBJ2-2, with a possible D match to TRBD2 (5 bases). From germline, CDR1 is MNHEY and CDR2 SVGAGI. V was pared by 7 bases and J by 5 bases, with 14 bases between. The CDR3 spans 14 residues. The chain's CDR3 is CASIPPGKTGELFF. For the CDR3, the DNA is TGTGCCAGCATCCCCCCGGGAAAGACCGGGGAGCTGTTTTTT.

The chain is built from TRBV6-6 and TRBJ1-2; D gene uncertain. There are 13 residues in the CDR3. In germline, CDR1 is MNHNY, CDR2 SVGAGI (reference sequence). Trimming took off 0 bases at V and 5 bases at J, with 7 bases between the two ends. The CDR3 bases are TGTGCCAGCAGTTACTCGGGATTTTATGGCTACACCTTC. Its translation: CASSYSGFYGYTF.

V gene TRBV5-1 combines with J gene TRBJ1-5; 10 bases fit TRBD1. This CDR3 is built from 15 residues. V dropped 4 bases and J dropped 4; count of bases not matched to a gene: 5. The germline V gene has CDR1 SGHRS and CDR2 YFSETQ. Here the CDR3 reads CASSLGTGANQPQHF. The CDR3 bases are TGCGCCAGCAGCCTCGGGACAGGGGCAAATCAGCCCCAGCATTTT.

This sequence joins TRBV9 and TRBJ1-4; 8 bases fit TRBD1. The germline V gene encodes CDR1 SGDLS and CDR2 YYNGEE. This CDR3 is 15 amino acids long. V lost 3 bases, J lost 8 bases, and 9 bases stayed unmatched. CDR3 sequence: CASSARQGFEEKLFF. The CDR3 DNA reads TGTGCCAGCAGCGCTAGACAGGGGTTTGAGGAAAAACTGTTTTTT. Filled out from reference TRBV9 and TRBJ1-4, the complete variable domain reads DSGVTQTPKHLITATGQRVTLRCSPRSGDLSVYWYQQSLDQGLQFLIQYYNGEERAKGNILERFSAQQFPDLHSELNLSSLELGDSALYFCASSARQGFEEKLFFGSGTQLSVL.

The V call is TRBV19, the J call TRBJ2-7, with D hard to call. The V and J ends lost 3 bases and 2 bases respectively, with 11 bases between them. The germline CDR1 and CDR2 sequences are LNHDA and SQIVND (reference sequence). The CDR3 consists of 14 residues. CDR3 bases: TGTGCCAGTAGTATCGGGCTGTGGGCCTACGAGCAGTACTTC. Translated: CASSIGLWAYEQYF.

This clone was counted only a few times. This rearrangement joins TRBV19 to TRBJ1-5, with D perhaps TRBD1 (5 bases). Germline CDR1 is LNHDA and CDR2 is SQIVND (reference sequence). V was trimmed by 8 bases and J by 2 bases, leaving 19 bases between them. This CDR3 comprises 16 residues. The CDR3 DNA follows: TGTGCCAGTGAGACCAATTGGGGGTCGGGCAATCAGCCCCAGCATTTT. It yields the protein CASETNWGSGNQPQHF.

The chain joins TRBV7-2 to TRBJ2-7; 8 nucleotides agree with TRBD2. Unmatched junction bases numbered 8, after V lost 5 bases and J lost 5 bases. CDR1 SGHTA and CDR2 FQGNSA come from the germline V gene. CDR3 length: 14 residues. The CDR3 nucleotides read TGTGCCAGCAGCGGCACGGGAGGGAATCACGAGCAGTACTTC. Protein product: CASSGTGGNHEQYF.

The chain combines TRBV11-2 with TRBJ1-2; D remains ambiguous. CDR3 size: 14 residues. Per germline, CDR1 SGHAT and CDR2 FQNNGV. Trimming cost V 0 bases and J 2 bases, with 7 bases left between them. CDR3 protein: CASSLEVRNYGYTF. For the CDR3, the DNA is TGTGCCAGCAGCTTAGAGGTCAGAAACTATGGCTACACCTTC.

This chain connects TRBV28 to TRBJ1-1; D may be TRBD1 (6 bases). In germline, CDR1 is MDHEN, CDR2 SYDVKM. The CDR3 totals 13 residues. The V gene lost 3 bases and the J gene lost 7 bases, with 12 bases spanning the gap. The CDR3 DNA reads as TGTGCCAGCAGTTTCGGGGGCGCGGTTGAAGCTTTCTTT. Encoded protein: CASSFGGAVEAFF.

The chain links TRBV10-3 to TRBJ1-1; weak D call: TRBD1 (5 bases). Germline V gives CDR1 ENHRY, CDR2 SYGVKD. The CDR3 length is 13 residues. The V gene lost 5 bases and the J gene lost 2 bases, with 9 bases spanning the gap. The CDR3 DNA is TGTGCCATCAGTTGGGGCAGTAACACTGAAGCTTTCTTT. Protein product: CAISWGSNTEAFF.

CDR3 in DNA: TGTGCCAGCAGTTTATCTGGCGGACCTAGATTTGAGCAGTTCTTC. Translating gives CASSLSGGPRFEQFF. The chain combines TRBV28 with TRBJ2-1, with D uncertain. The CDR3 sequence is 15 residues long. In germline, CDR1 is MDHEN, CDR2 SYDVKM. V lost 1 base, J lost 9 bases, and 16 bases lay in between.